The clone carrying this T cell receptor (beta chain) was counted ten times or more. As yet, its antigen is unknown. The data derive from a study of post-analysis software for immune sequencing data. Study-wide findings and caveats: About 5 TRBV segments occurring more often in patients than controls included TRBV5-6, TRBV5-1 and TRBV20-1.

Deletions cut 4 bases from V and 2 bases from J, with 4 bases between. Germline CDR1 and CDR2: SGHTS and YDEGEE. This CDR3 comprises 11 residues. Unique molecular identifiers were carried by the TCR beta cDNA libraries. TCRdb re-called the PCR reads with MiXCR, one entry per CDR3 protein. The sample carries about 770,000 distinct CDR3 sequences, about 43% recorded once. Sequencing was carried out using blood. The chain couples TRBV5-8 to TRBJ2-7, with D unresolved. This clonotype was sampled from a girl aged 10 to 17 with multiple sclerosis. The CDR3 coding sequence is TGTGCCAGCAGCAGGGCCTACGAGCAGTACTTC. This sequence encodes CASSRAYEQYF.